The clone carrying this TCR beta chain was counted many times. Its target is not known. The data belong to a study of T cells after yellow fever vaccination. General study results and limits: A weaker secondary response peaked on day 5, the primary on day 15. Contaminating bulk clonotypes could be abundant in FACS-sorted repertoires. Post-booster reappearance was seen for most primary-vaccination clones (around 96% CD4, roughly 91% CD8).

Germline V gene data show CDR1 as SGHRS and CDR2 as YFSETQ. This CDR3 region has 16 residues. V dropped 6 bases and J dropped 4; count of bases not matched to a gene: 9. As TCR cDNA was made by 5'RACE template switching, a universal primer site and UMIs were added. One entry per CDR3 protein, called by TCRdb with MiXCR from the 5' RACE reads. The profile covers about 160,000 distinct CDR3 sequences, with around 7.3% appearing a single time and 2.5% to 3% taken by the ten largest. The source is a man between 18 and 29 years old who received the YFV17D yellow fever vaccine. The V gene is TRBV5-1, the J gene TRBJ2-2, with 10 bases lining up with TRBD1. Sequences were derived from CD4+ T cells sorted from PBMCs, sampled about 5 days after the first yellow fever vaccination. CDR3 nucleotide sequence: TGCGCCAGCACCTCAACGGGGACAGGGGTCACCGGGGAGCTGTTTTTT. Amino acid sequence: CASTSTGTGVTGELFF.